This entry lists 27 T cell receptor beta chains sequenced from one sample in a study of T-cell reconstitution after alpha-beta-depleted transplantation in children. The authors prepared the TCRbeta library with unique molecular identifiers. TCRdb re-called the PCR reads with MiXCR, one entry per CDR3 protein. The table includes 190,000 or so distinct CDR3 sequences, approximately 7% detected once. The sequencing used PBMCs from the stem cell graft donor, collected from the stem cell graft. All receptors come from a human donor who donated a stem cell graft to a child with Wiskott-Aldrich syndrome.

There are many counts of this clonotype. This chain joins TRBV6-5 and TRBJ2-7; the D gene is possibly TRBD1 (6 bases). Germline values: CDR1 MNHEY, CDR2 SVGAGI. This CDR3 has 14 residues. Trimming removed 1 base at V and 2 bases at J, with 9 bases between. The CDR3 here is CASSYLAGAYEQYF. DNA of the CDR3: TGTGCCAGCAGTTACTTGGCAGGGGCCTACGAGCAGTACTTC.

In this sample, this clonotype turned up many times. As DNA, the CDR3 is TGCAGTGCTAGGCGGCTAGCGGGTAATGAGCAGTTCTTC. It translates to CSARRLAGNEQFF. The chain is built from TRBV20-1 and TRBJ2-1, with TRBD2 identical over 8 bases. CDR3 length: 13 residues. In germline, CDR1 is DFQATT, CDR2 SNEGSKA (reference sequence). The V and J ends lost 3 bases and 7 bases, in that order; junction bases with no gene match: 5.

There are many counts of this clonotype. The rearrangement uses TRBV30 and TRBJ2-3; no firm D call. This CDR3 comprises 11 residues. Per germline, CDR1 GTSNPN and CDR2 SVGIG (reference sequence). The ends were cut back, 5 bases at V and 5 bases at J, with 8 bases in the middle. The CDR3 reads CAWPKGDTQYF. The DNA of the CDR3 is TGTGCCTGGCCTAAGGGAGATACGCAGTATTTT.

This clonotype came up many times. This rearrangement joins TRBV7-2 to TRBJ2-3; D is possibly TRBD1 or TRBD2 (6 bases each). V shed 8 bases and J shed 3 bases, with 12 bases lying between them. The germline gives CDR1 SGHTA, CDR2 FQGNSA. This CDR3 contains 13 residues. The CDR3 sequence: CASGRGGTDTQYF. DNA of the CDR3: TGTGCCAGCGGAAGAGGGGGGACAGATACGCAGTATTTT.

This clonotype was recorded many times. The chain links TRBV5-6 to TRBJ1-2, with no clear D. The CDR3 sequence is 16 residues long. Trimming stripped 0 bases from V and 1 base from J, with 13 bases between. Germline lookup yields CDR1 SGHDT and CDR2 YYEEEE. CDR3 nucleotide sequence: TGTGCCAGCAGCTTGGCCCCAGGTACAAATAACTATGGCTACACCTTC. Translated: CASSLAPGTNNYGYTF.

This clonotype was picked up many times. The chain is built from TRBV12-3 or TRBV12-4 and TRBJ1-3; unclear D gene. This CDR3 region has 16 residues. Trimming took 4 bases from V and 3 from J, leaving 16 bases between them. The CDR3 loop reads CASSSLNWAVGNTIYF. For the CDR3, the DNA is TGTGCCAGCAGTTCCCTAAACTGGGCTGTTGGAAACACCATATATTTT.

This clonotype appeared many times. The chain carries TRBV5-1 and TRBJ2-5, with D unresolved. This CDR3 is 13 amino acids long. The germline CDR1 and CDR2 sequences are SGHRS and YFSETQ. V gave up 2 bases and J gave up 1 base, with 6 bases separating them. DNA of the CDR3: TGCGCCAGCAGCTTTTACAGCCAAGAGACCCAGTACTTC. This codes for CASSFYSQETQYF.

This clonotype was recorded many times. The chain is built from TRBV7-9 and TRBJ1-5; 7 bases line up with TRBD1. From germline, CDR1 is SEHNR and CDR2 FQNEAQ (reference sequence). The trim removed 5 bases at V and 9 bases at J, leaving 7 bases unmatched. The CDR3 length is 13 residues. The CDR3 DNA follows: TGTGCCAGCAGCCTAACAGGGGCACGGCCCCAGCATTTT. Translation gives CASSLTGARPQHF.

This clonotype was seen at least ten times. The rearrangement links TRBV6-1 to TRBJ2-1, with 10 bases identical to TRBD2. The V gene's germline CDR1 is MNHNS and CDR2 SASEGT. The junction had 12 bases not matched to a gene; V was cut back by 5 bases and J by 8 bases. The CDR3 has 16 residues. The CDR3 is CASSRPSGSPGDEQFF. In DNA, the CDR3 is TGTGCCAGCAGTCGCCCTAGCGGGAGCCCTGGGGATGAGCAGTTCTTC.

This chain uses TRBV30 with TRBJ2-5; no clear D gene. The length of the CDR3 is 12 residues. V gave up 0 bases and J gave up 5 bases, with 7 bases separating them. Germline lookup yields CDR1 GTSNPN and CDR2 SVGIG (reference sequence). CDR3 coding DNA: TGTGCCTGGAGTGTACAAGGGGAGACCCAGTACTTC. It translates to CAWSVQGETQYF.

This clonotype was seen at least ten times. The gene calls are TRBV18 and TRBJ2-1; weak D call: TRBD1 (6 bases). The V and J ends lost 3 bases and 10 bases respectively, with 19 bases between them. Per the germline V gene, CDR1 is KGHSH and CDR2 is LQKENI. The CDR3 covers 15 residues. DNA for the CDR3: TGTGCCAGCTCACCTACGGACCAGGGGTTTACGGAGCAGTTCTTC. Protein: CASSPTDQGFTEQFF.

This clonotype came up many times. This chain uses TRBV7-9 with TRBJ2-2, with 8 bases that match TRBD2. The CDR3 consists of 16 residues. Germline assignment: CDR1 SEHNR and CDR2 FQNEAQ (reference sequence). V was pared by 4 bases and J by 6 bases, with 10 bases of the junction left unmatched. The CDR3 is CASSSLSTSEAGELFF. CDR3 DNA sequence: TGTGCCAGCAGCTCTCTTTCGACTAGCGAGGCCGGGGAGCTGTTTTTT.

This clonotype was observed many times. The rearrangement joins TRBV7-6 to TRBJ2-1, with a weak D call TRBD1 (6 bases). Germline V gives CDR1 SGHVS, CDR2 FNYEAQ. The CDR3 has 15 amino acids. Trimming removed 0 bases from V and 4 bases from J, with 10 bases in between. The CDR3 bases are TGTGCCAGCAGCTTAGCGCAGGGGAGATACAATGAGCAGTTCTTC. This gives the protein CASSLAQGRYNEQFF.

The chain recombines TRBV7-2 with TRBJ2-6; D gene ambiguous. Trimming removed 0 bases from V and 0 bases from J, with 6 bases in between. CDR1 is SGHTA and CDR2 is FQGNSA in the germline V gene. CDR3 size: 16 residues. The CDR3: CASSLAPVSGANVLTF. For the CDR3, the DNA is TGTGCCAGCAGCTTAGCCCCAGTCTCTGGGGCCAACGTCCTGACTTTC.

This clonotype was seen ten or more times. The chain employs TRBV5-1 and TRBJ2-1, with TRBD2 as a possible D gene (5 bases). The V gene lost 2 bases and the J gene lost 2 bases, with 8 bases spanning the gap. CDR3 length: 14 amino acids. Germline values: CDR1 SGHRS, CDR2 YFSETQ. The CDR3 sequence is CASSLAATYNEQFF. In DNA, the CDR3 is TGCGCCAGCAGCTTAGCGGCCACCTACAATGAGCAGTTCTTC.

In regard to this clonotype: A much larger clone differs by one base, so this may be a read error. The rearrangement uses TRBV20-1 and TRBJ2-3; D remains ambiguous. Trimming left V 4 bases short and J 3 bases short, with 17 bases between. The CDR3 is 15 residues long. CDR1 is DFQATT, CDR2 SNEGSKA, per germline (reference sequence). This CDR3 is CSATYDAAPTDTQYF. The DNA of the CDR3 is TGCAGTGCTACGTACGACGCTGCGCCAACAGATACGCAGTATTTT.

In this sample, this clonotype turned up many times. The chain is built from TRBV6-5 and TRBJ2-2; maybe TRBD2 (5 bases). CDR3 length: 17 residues. Germline loops: CDR1 MNHEY, CDR2 SVGAGI. V was cut by 0 bases and J by 2 bases, with 13 bases left in between. CDR3 in amino acids: CASSYSMSGINTGELFF. The CDR3 nucleotides are TGTGCCAGCAGTTACTCGATGTCGGGAATAAACACCGGGGAGCTGTTTTTT.

The table lists this clonotype with many counts. The chain links TRBV21-1 to TRBJ2-7. TRBV21-1 is noted as a pseudogene. CDR3 length: 17 amino acids. CDR3 sequence (DNA): TGTGCCAGCAGCAAAGTTTGTGGCACCCACCTTTCCTACGAGCAGTACTTC. This encodes CASSKVCGTHLSYEQYF.

This clonotype was found many times. V usage is TRBV12-3 or TRBV12-4 and J usage is TRBJ1-5; a possible D gene is TRBD1 (5 bases). The V gene lost 7 bases and the J gene lost 3 bases, with 19 bases spanning the gap. This CDR3 is built from 16 residues. In DNA form, the CDR3 reads TGTGCCAGCACCTTCTACCAGACAGAGGCCAATCAGCCCCAGCATTTT. Translated: CASTFYQTEANQPQHF.

This clonotype was observed many times. The rearrangement joins TRBV10-1 to TRBJ1-2, with 7 bases that match TRBD1. J lost 4 bases, V lost 4 bases, and 3 bases had no gene match. Germline V gene sequence: CDR1 WNHNN, CDR2 SYGVQD (reference sequence). The CDR3 extends over 13 amino acids. The CDR3 DNA is TGCGCCAGCAGTGGGGACAGATCCTATGGCTACACCTTC. This gives the protein CASSGDRSYGYTF.

This clonotype was counted at least ten times. The V gene is TRBV6-1, the J gene TRBJ2-2; D gene uncertain. Germline assignment: CDR1 MNHNS and CDR2 SASEGT. Trimming removed 7 bases from V and 0 bases from J, with 15 bases in between. CDR3 size: 16 residues. CDR3 DNA sequence: TGTGCCAGCAAGGGTAGTCTTGCTCCGAACACCGGGGAGCTGTTTTTT. Protein product: CASKGSLAPNTGELFF.

The genes are TRBV3-1 and TRBJ2-1; D remains ambiguous. Germline V gives CDR1 LGHDT, CDR2 YNNKEL (reference sequence). CDR3 size: 15 residues. Trimming removed 1 base from V and 1 base from J, with 8 bases in between. This CDR3 is CASSQVGFSYNEQFF. In nucleotides, the CDR3 is TGTGCCAGCAGCCAAGTAGGCTTTTCCTACAATGAGCAGTTCTTC.

There are many counts of this clonotype. This chain uses TRBV4-1 with TRBJ2-1, with no clear D. The CDR3 is 15 residues long. The germline V gene has CDR1 MGHRA and CDR2 YSYEKL. V dropped 4 bases and J dropped 8 bases, with 18 bases sitting between them. CDR3 bases: TGCGCCAGCAGCCTTGACGACATCTCAGGCGATGAGCAGTTCTTC. This gives the protein CASSLDDISGDEQFF.

This clonotype was counted at least ten times. The chain couples TRBV29-1 to TRBJ2-1; 8 bases are shared with TRBD2. This CDR3 comprises 15 residues. Germline values: CDR1 SQVTM, CDR2 ANQGSEA. The V and J ends lost 4 bases and 8 bases, in that order; junction bases with no gene match: 13. CDR3 residues: CSVVFTGTRGDEQFF. The CDR3 coding sequence is TGCAGCGTTGTCTTTACCGGGACTAGGGGGGATGAGCAGTTCTTC.

This clonotype was seen a few times. This chain connects TRBV18 to TRBJ2-3; D unclear. The CDR3 loop spans 14 amino acids. Germline V CDR1 and CDR2: KGHSH, LQKENI. V was trimmed by 0 bases and J by 2 bases, leaving 6 bases between them. CDR3 residues: CASSPPWNTDTQYF. CDR3 DNA sequence: TGTGCCAGCTCACCACCATGGAACACAGATACGCAGTATTTT.

This clonotype occurred many times. The chain uses TRBV7-2 and TRBJ1-4; TRBD1 might be the D (6 bases). Trimming took off 5 bases at V and 7 bases at J, with 17 bases between the two ends. This CDR3 is built from 15 residues. Germline V gene lookup returns CDR1 SGHTA and CDR2 FQGNSA. Written as DNA, the CDR3 is TGTGCCAGCAGCGCTGATGGGGCCAGGGGTGAAAAACTGTTTTTT. Protein product: CASSADGARGEKLFF. The whole variable domain, filled in from reference TRBV7-2 and TRBJ1-4, reads GAGVSQSPSNKVTEKGKDVELRCDPISGHTALYWYRQSLGQGLEFLIYFQGNSAPDKSGLPSDRFSAERTGGSVSTLTIQRTQQEDSAVYLCASSADGARGEKLFFGSGTQLSVL.

This clonotype showed up many times. The chain has TRBV15 and TRBJ2-7; a possible D gene is TRBD2 (6 bases). Germline CDR1 and CDR2: LNHNV and YYDKDF (reference sequence). The CDR3 loop spans 15 amino acids. Trimming cost V 2 bases and J 2 bases, with 13 bases left between them. The chain's CDR3 is CATSRLRDSAYEQYF. The CDR3 DNA follows: TGTGCCACCAGCAGACTACGGGACTCCGCCTACGAGCAGTACTTC.